The 30 T cell receptor beta chains reported below all come from one sample, sequenced in a study of T cell responses to AZD1222 COVID-19 vaccine. This table comes from immunoSEQ multiplex PCR, and its TCRdb copy is limited to in-frame clones, with some not included. Here the sample spans some 96,000 clones, 88% being singletons. Sequencing used peripheral blood, obtained on day 0 of AZD1222 vaccination. These receptor sequences come from an adult in good health.

The chain recombines TRBV11-2 with TRBJ1-5, with D unresolved. From germline, CDR1 is SGHAT and CDR2 FQNNGV. Trimming took 5 bases from V and 9 from J, leaving 14 bases between them. The CDR3 spans 13 residues. The CDR3 region has the DNA TGTGCCAGCAGCCTCCAGTGGGAGATGCCCCAGCATTTT. Its protein is CASSLQWEMPQHF.

V gene TRBV27 combines with J gene TRBJ1-1; no firm D call. Trimming stripped 5 bases from V and 0 bases from J, with 10 bases between. The CDR3 has 14 amino acids. In germline, CDR1 is MNHEY, CDR2 SMNVEV (reference sequence). The CDR3 coding sequence is TGTGCCAGCAGTAGAACAGATTTGAACACTGAAGCTTTCTTT. Its translation: CASSRTDLNTEAFF.

This chain links TRBV13 with TRBJ2-7; no reliable D call. Germline V gene sequence: CDR1 PRHDT, CDR2 FYEKMQ (reference sequence). The CDR3 totals 13 residues. V lost 2 bases and J 0 bases, leaving 5 bases between the germline ends. CDR3 region: CASSLITSYEQYF. The CDR3 nucleotides are TGTGCCAGCAGCTTAATTACCTCCTACGAGCAGTACTTC. Based on the CDR3 plus reference TRBV13 and TRBJ2-7, the full variable domain is AAGVIQSPRHLIKEKRETATLKCYPIPRHDTVYWYQQGPGQDPQFLISFYEKMQSDKGSIPDRFSAQQFSDYHSELNMSSLELGDSALYFCASSLITSYEQYFGPGTRLTVT.

V is TRBV27 and J is TRBJ1-5; the D gene is possibly TRBD1 (6 bases). Looked up from germline, CDR1 is MNHEY and CDR2 is SMNVEV (reference sequence). V lost 6 bases to trimming and J lost 3 bases, with 18 bases between them. This CDR3 comprises 16 residues. The CDR3 is CASRPGAGIANQPQHF. In nucleotides, the CDR3 is TGTGCCAGCAGACCGGGGGCAGGAATAGCCAATCAGCCCCAGCATTTT.

The rearrangement joins TRBV7-2 to TRBJ2-3; D could derive from TRBD1 or TRBD2 (5 bases each). Per the germline V gene, CDR1 is SGHTA and CDR2 is FQGNSA. Trimming shortened V by 4 bases and J by 6 bases, and 17 bases separated the two germline ends. The CDR3 is 15 residues long. The CDR3 spells CASSSTRELGDTQYF. CDR3 sequence (DNA): TGTGCCAGCAGCTCCACCAGGGAGTTAGGGGATACGCAGTATTTT. Combining the CDR3 with reference TRBV7-2 and TRBJ2-3 gives the whole variable domain GAGVSQSPSNKVTEKGKDVELRCDPISGHTALYWYRQSLGQGLEFLIYFQGNSAPDKSGLPSDRFSAERTGGSVSTLTIQRTQQEDSAVYLCASSSTRELGDTQYFGPGTRLTVL.

The CDR3 coding sequence is TGTGCCAGCAGCGTAGACGGCGGCCCGAACACCGGGGAGCTGTTTTTT. Encoded protein: CASSVDGGPNTGELFF. The chain has TRBV9 and TRBJ2-2, with D hard to call. The ends were cut back, 0 bases at V and 0 bases at J, with 9 bases in the middle. Germline-derived CDR1 and CDR2 are SGDLS and YYNGEE. The CDR3 loop spans 16 amino acids.

This chain connects TRBV9 to TRBJ2-3, with 7 bases fitting TRBD2. The CDR3 has 16 residues. The germline gives CDR1 SGDLS, CDR2 YYNGEE. The V gene end was trimmed by 8 bases and the J gene end by 0 bases; junction bases not matched to a gene: 12. Here the CDR3 reads CASQGASGLSTDTQYF. In DNA form, the CDR3 reads TGTGCCAGTCAGGGTGCTAGCGGACTGAGCACAGATACGCAGTATTTT. The full variable domain, in which reference TRBV9 and TRBJ2-3 provide the parts outside the CDR3, is DSGVTQTPKHLITATGQRVTLRCSPRSGDLSVYWYQQSLDQGLQFLIQYYNGEERAKGNILERFSAQQFPDLHSELNLSSLELGDSALYFCASQGASGLSTDTQYFGPGTRLTVL.

The chain employs TRBV27 and TRBJ2-1; D may match TRBD1 or TRBD2 (5 bases each). The germline gives CDR1 MNHEY, CDR2 SMNVEV (reference sequence). The length of the CDR3 is 14 residues. V dropped 5 bases and J dropped 6 bases, with 14 bases sitting between them. CDR3 loop: CASSPTRGLNEQFF. The CDR3 DNA reads as TGTGCCAGCAGTCCGACCCGGGGCCTCAATGAGCAGTTCTTC.

The CDR3 is CASSQELSSYNSPLHF. For the CDR3, the DNA is TGCGCCAGCAGCCAAGAGCTGAGCTCCTATAATTCACCCCTCCACTTT. This chain uses TRBV4-3 with TRBJ1-6; D not certain. The CDR3 extends over 16 amino acids. Trimming removed 0 bases at V and 0 bases at J, with 6 bases between. Germline values: CDR1 LGHNA, CDR2 YSLEER.

For the CDR3, the DNA is TGTGCCAGCAGCTCAGGGGGACTAGCGGGAGTCAATGAGCAGTTCTTC. It translates to CASSSGGLAGVNEQFF. The J gene is TRBJ2-1, the V gene TRBV7-2; TRBD2 matches 14 bases. Trimming cost V 4 bases and J 6 bases; bases outside gene matches: 5. The germline V gene encodes CDR1 SGHTA and CDR2 FQGNSA. The CDR3 sequence is 16 residues long.

The rearrangement uses TRBV4-3 and TRBJ1-4, with D possibly TRBD1 on 5 matching bases. Germline V gene sequence: CDR1 LGHNA, CDR2 YSLEER. V was trimmed by 0 bases and J by 2 bases, leaving 10 bases between them. This CDR3 region has 16 residues. The CDR3 protein is CASSQDGEGTNEKLFF. CDR3 in DNA: TGCGCCAGCAGCCAAGATGGCGAGGGGACTAATGAAAAACTGTTTTTT.

This chain joins TRBV6-5 and TRBJ1-2; D remains ambiguous. CDR3 length: 13 amino acids. Trimming shortened V by 8 bases and J by 5 bases, and 15 bases separated the two germline ends. Per germline, CDR1 MNHEY and CDR2 SVGAGI. The DNA for the CDR3 is TGTGCCAGCCGAAACACCCGGGTATATGGCTACACCTTC. Protein: CASRNTRVYGYTF.

V and J are TRBV24-1 and TRBJ2-5; perhaps TRBD1 as D (6 bases). Germline V gives CDR1 KGHDR, CDR2 SFDVKD. The CDR3 spans 18 residues. Trimming removed 0 bases at V and 1 base at J, with 17 bases between. The CDR3 bases are TGTGCCACCAGTGATTTGCAAGGCAGGGGCGAAACCCAAGAGACCCAGTACTTC. As protein: CATSDLQGRGETQETQYF.

The chain has TRBV5-1 and TRBJ1-1; D may be TRBD1 (5 bases). The germline V gene has CDR1 SGHRS and CDR2 YFSETQ. Trimming shortened V by 2 bases and J by 5 bases, and 16 bases separated the two germline ends. This CDR3 is 15 amino acids long. In nucleotides, the CDR3 is TGCGCCAGCAGCTTCTTGGGCAGGGAGGGGACTGAAGCTTTCTTT. Encoded protein: CASSFLGREGTEAFF. Drawing the rest from reference TRBV5-1 and TRBJ1-1, the complete variable domain is KAGVTQTPRYLIKTRGQQVTLSCSPISGHRSVSWYQQTPGQGLQFLFEYFSETQRNKGNFPGRFSGRQFSNSRSEMNVSTLELGDSALYLCASSFLGREGTEAFFGQGTRLTVV.

This clone was recorded only once. The rearrangement uses TRBV6-4 and TRBJ1-2, with no clear D. V lost 0 bases to trimming and J lost 0 bases, with 2 bases between them. Germline assignment: CDR1 MRHNA and CDR2 SNTAGT. CDR3 length: 13 amino acids. In DNA form, the CDR3 reads TGTGCCAGCAGTGACTCTACTAACTATGGCTACACCTTC. Its translation is CASSDSTNYGYTF.

This chain links TRBV7-3 with TRBJ2-3; 11 nucleotides agree with TRBD2. The trim removed 5 bases at V and 5 bases at J, leaving 15 bases unmatched. Looked up from germline, CDR1 is SGHTA and CDR2 is FQGTGA. CDR3 size: 18 residues. The CDR3 protein is CASSPGRLLAGVKDTQYF. The CDR3 nucleotides read TGTGCCAGCAGCCCTGGACGGCTACTAGCGGGAGTTAAAGATACGCAGTATTTT.

The rearrangement links TRBV4-2 to TRBJ1-1; 12 nucleotides agree with TRBD1. CDR1 is LGHNA, CDR2 YNFKEQ, per germline. V lost 5 bases, J lost 1 base, and 8 bases stayed unmatched. The CDR3 runs to 17 residues. This CDR3 is CASSNPGQGARNTEAFF. CDR3 nucleotides: TGTGCCAGCAGCAACCCGGGACAGGGGGCGAGGAACACTGAAGCTTTCTTT.

Concerning this clone: At one end, the junction sequence differs from germline, possibly due to a read error. The chain recombines TRBV5-6 with TRBJ1-3; tentatively, D is TRBD1 (5 bases). Germline CDR1 is SGHDT and CDR2 is YYEEEE. The CDR3 covers 17 residues. CDR3 residues: CASSFVGTVLSGNTIYF. The CDR3 DNA is TGTGCCAGCAGCTTTGTCGGGACGGTGCTCTCTGGAAATACCATATATTTT.

CDR3 coding DNA: TGTGCCAGTAGTATAGCCCTCGGGAAGTTTGCTAGCAATCAGCCCCAGCATTTT. Its protein is CASSIALGKFASNQPQHF. This chain joins TRBV19 and TRBJ1-5; D call uncertain. This CDR3 has 18 residues. With 1 base removed from V and 0 bases from J, the gap between germline ends came to 16 bases. Germline CDR1 and CDR2: LNHDA and SQIVND (reference sequence). Full variable domain (missing parts from reference TRBV19 and TRBJ1-5): DGGITQSPKYLFRKEGQNVTLSCEQNLNHDAMYWYRQDPGQGLRLIYYSQIVNDFQKGDIAEGYSVSREKKESFPLTVTSAQKNPTAFYLCASSIALGKFASNQPQHFGDGTRLSIL.

The chain couples TRBV30 to TRBJ2-3; 13 nucleotides line up with TRBD2. The V gene end was trimmed by 6 bases and the J gene end by 1 base; junction bases not matched to a gene: 4. The CDR3 contains 15 residues. Per the germline V gene, CDR1 is GTSNPN and CDR2 is SVGIG (reference sequence). The CDR3 DNA sequence: TGTGCCTGCCACGGACTAGCGGGAGGCACAGATACGCAGTATTTT. Protein sequence: CACHGLAGGTDTQYF. The whole variable domain, remainder taken from reference TRBV30 and TRBJ2-3, is SQTIHQWPATLVQPVGSPLSLECTVEGTSNPNLYWYRQAAGRGLQLLFYSVGIGQISSEVPQNLSASRPQDRQFILSSKKLLLSDSGFYLCACHGLAGGTDTQYFGPGTRLTVL.

The chain links TRBV21-1 to TRBJ1-2; TRBD1, as called in the table, went unchecked against the DNA. TRBV21-1 is noted as a pseudogene. CDR3 length: 9 residues. CDR3 protein: CASDRRYTF. CDR3 DNA: TGTGCCAGCGACAGACGCTACACCTTC.

This clone was found a few times. The J gene is TRBJ1-3, the V gene TRBV13; D is possibly TRBD1 (5 bases). The CDR3 length is 13 residues. Germline CDR1 reads PRHDT; CDR2 reads FYEKMQ (reference sequence). The V gene lost 6 bases and the J gene lost 0 bases, with 6 bases spanning the gap. CDR3 DNA: TGTGCCAGCAGTACAGGCTCTGGAAACACCATATATTTT. Encoded protein: CASSTGSGNTIYF.

The V and J genes are TRBV11-2 and TRBJ1-1; no clear D gene. Trimming pared 2 bases from V and 7 bases from J, leaving 14 bases between. In germline, CDR1 is SGHAT, CDR2 FQNNGV. There are 14 residues in the CDR3. This CDR3 is CASSLMAAAHEAFF. In DNA form, the CDR3 reads TGTGCCAGCAGCTTAATGGCGGCAGCTCATGAAGCTTTCTTT.

The chain has TRBV4-3 and TRBJ2-7; TRBD2 agrees at 8 bases. CDR3 length equals 15 residues. V shed 4 bases, J shed 2 bases, and the junction held 7 bases outside the gene matches. The germline V gene encodes CDR1 LGHNA and CDR2 YSLEER. The CDR3 nucleotides read TGCGCCAGCAGCCTCGGGACTAGGGGCCCCTACGAGCAGTACTTC. Translation gives CASSLGTRGPYEQYF.

This chain links TRBV9 with TRBJ2-1, with 8 bases that match TRBD2. After removal of 0 bases from V and 2 bases from J, the junction contained 4 bases not matched to a gene. CDR1 SGDLS and CDR2 YYNGEE come from the germline V gene. This CDR3 comprises 16 residues. The CDR3 loop reads CASSVVGAGAYNEQFF. Here the CDR3 DNA reads TGTGCCAGCAGCGTAGTCGGAGCGGGAGCCTACAATGAGCAGTTCTTC.

A remark on this clone: The same CDR3 also results from other DNA sequences found in this sample. J is TRBJ2-7 and V is TRBV28, with TRBD2 identical over 13 bases. V was clipped by 5 bases and J by 4 bases; unmatched bases: 2. The CDR3 covers 14 residues. CDR1 is MDHEN, CDR2 SYDVKM, per germline. The CDR3 bases are TGTGCCAGCAGTGGGACTAGCGGGACATACGAGCAGTACTTC. Translating gives CASSGTSGTYEQYF.

The CDR3 protein is CASSRQGSTEAFF. The CDR3 coding sequence is TGTGCCAGCTCACGGCAGGGAAGCACTGAAGCTTTCTTT. This chain uses TRBV18 with TRBJ1-1; TRBD1 is a possible D gene (5 bases). CDR1 is KGHSH and CDR2 is LQKENI in the germline V gene. Trimming took off 4 bases at V and 4 bases at J, with 10 bases between the two ends. The CDR3 runs to 13 residues.

The chain links TRBV28 to TRBJ1-2; D unresolved. CDR3 length: 14 amino acids. Germline lookup yields CDR1 MDHEN and CDR2 SYDVKM. Trimming left V 4 bases short and J 7 bases short, with 16 bases between. This chain's CDR3 is CASSSPSRLGGYTF. The CDR3 nucleotides read TGTGCCAGCAGTTCCCCGTCACGGCTGGGTGGCTACACCTTC.

The chain joins TRBV5-4 to TRBJ1-2; possibly TRBD1 for D (5 bases). Trimming shortened V by 0 bases and J by 7 bases, and 13 bases separated the two germline ends. Germline lookup yields CDR1 SGHNT and CDR2 YYREEE (reference sequence). The CDR3 is 14 amino acids. The CDR3 loop is CASSLAGGTAGYTF. The CDR3 DNA is TGTGCCAGCAGCTTGGCGGGGGGAACTGCTGGCTACACCTTC.

The rearrangement uses TRBV7-9 and TRBJ1-1; D is unclear. Trimming shortened V by 2 bases and J by 4 bases, and 11 bases separated the two germline ends. Looked up from germline, CDR1 is SEHNR and CDR2 is FQNEAQ (reference sequence). The CDR3 is 14 amino acids. CDR3 coding DNA: TGTGCCAGCAGCTTAATCCAGGTGAGCACTGAAGCTTTCTTT. Amino acids: CASSLIQVSTEAFF.